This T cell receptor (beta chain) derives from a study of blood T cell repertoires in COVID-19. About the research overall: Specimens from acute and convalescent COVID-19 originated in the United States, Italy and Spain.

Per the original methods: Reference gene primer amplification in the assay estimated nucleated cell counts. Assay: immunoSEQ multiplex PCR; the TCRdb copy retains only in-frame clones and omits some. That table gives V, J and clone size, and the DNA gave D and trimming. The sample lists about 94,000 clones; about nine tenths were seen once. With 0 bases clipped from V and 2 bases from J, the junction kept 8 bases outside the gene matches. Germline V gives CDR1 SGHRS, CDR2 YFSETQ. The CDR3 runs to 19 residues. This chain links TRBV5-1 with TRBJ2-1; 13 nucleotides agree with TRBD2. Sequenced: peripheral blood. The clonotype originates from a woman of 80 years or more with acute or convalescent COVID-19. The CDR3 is CASSLAGRGTSGTYNEQFF. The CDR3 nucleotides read TGCGCCAGCAGCTTGGCGGGCCGAGGGACTAGCGGGACCTACAATGAGCAGTTCTTC.